This T cell receptor beta chain comes out of a study of beta chain features in type 1 diabetes. Overall study results and limits: TCRB CDR3s were moderately but significantly shorter in Type 1 diabetes patients in all four CD4+ subsets.

All of the isolated RNA was reverse transcribed, so expressed TCRB transcripts were sequenced. Here immunoSEQ multiplex PCR was the method, and the copy in TCRdb shows in-frame clones only, minus some. The data hold some 150,000 clones, with roughly an eighth observed a single time. Germline-derived CDR1 and CDR2 are SQVTM and ANQGSEA. J lost 4 bases, V lost 1 base, and 5 bases had no gene match. The CDR3 loop spans 14 amino acids. As regards this clone: What it binds is not known.

The V gene is TRBV29-1, the J gene TRBJ1-1; 8 bases match TRBD1. The TCR comes from a man aged 18 to 30 with type 1 diabetes. Sequenced sample: central memory CD4+ T cells from blood. In DNA form, the CDR3 reads TGCAGCGTTGAAGGAGACAGGGGCCTCACTGAAGCTTTCTTT. Translated: CSVEGDRGLTEAFF.